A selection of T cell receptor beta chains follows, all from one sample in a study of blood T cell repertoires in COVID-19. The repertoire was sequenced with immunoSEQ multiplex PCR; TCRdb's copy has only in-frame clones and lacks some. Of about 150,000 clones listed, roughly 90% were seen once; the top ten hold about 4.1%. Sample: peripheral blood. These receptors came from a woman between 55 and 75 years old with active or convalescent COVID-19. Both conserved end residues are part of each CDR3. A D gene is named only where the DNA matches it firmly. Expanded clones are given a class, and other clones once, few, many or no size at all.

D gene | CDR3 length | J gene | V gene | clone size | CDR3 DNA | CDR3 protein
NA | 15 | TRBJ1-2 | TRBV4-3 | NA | TGCGCCAGCAGCCAAGTTTTCGGGGGGTTGAACGGCTACACCTTC | CASSQVFGGLNGYTF
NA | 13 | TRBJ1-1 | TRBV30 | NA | TGTGCCTGGAGTAGAGTGGGCCCCAACGAAGGTTTCTTT | CAWSRVGPNEGFF
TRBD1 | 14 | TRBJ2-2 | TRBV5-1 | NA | TGCGCCAGCAGCGGACAGGTGAACACCGGGGAGCTGTTTTTT | CASSGQVNTGELFF
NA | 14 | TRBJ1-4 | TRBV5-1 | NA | TGCGCCAGCAGCCCAGGGGAGGGACGTGAAAAACTGTTTTTT | CASSPGEGREKLFF
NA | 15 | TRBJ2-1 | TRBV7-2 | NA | TGTGCCAGCAGCGTCTCCGGGACTTCTTACAATGAGCAGTTCTTC | CASSVSGTSYNEQFF
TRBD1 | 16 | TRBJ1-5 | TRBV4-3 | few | TGCGCCAGCAGCCAAGCGACCGGGACAGGGCGTCAGCCCCAGCATTTT | CASSQATGTGRQPQHF
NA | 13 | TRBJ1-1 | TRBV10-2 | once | TGCGCCAGCAGGGGAGACCGGGGAACTGAAGCTTTCTTT | CASRGDRGTEAFF
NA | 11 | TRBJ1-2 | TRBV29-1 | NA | TGCAGCGTTGAAGATCCCAATGGCTACACCTTC | CSVEDPNGYTF
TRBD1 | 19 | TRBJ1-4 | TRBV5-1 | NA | TGCGCCAGCAGCAGACTACCACGGGACAGGGCTTCAATTAATGAAAAACTGTTTTTT | CASSRLPRDRASINEKLFF
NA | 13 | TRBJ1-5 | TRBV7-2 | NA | TGTGCCAGCAGCTCGGGATATTTCCAGCCCCAGCATTTT | CASSSGYFQPQHF
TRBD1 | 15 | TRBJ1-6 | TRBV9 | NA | TGTGCCAGCAGCGTCTCCGGACAGGGTGATTCACCCCTCCACTTT | CASSVSGQGDSPLHF
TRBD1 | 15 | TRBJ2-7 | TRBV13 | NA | TGTGCCAGCAGCTTTTCAGGGGGCGCTAATTACGAGCAGTACTTC | CASSFSGGANYEQYF
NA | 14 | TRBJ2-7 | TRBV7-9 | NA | TGTGCCAGCAGCTTGGGAGGAGTCGAAATCGAGCAGTACTTC | CASSLGGVEIEQYF
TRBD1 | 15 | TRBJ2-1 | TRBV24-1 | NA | TGTGCCACCAGTGATTCGACAGGGGTGGCGGATGAGCAGTTCTTC | CATSDSTGVADEQFF
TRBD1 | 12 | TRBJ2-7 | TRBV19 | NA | TGTGCCACGACAGGGGGCGGAAGCGAGCAGTACTTC | CATTGGGSEQYF
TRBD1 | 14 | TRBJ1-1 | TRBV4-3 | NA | TGCGCCAGCAGCCCGAGGACAGGAGGGGCCGAAGCTTTCTTT | CASSPRTGGAEAFF
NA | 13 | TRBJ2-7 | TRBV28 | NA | TGTGCCAGCAGTCACAACGACAGGTTCAAGGAGTACTTC | CASSHNDRFKEYF
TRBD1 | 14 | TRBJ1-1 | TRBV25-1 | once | TGTGCCAGCAGCCCGGGACAGGCGAACACTGAAGCTTTCTTT | CASSPGQANTEAFF
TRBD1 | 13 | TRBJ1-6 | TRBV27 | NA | TGTGCCACCTGGACAGGGAATAATTCACCCCTCCACTTT | CATWTGNNSPLHF
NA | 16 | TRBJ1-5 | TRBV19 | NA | TGTGCCAGCCGGACGGACAGTCAAAATAGCAATCAGCCCCAGCATTTT | CASRTDSQNSNQPQHF
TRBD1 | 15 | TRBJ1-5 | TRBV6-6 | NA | TGTGCCAGCAGTTACTCGTGGACAGGGGATCAGCCCCAGCATTTT | CASSYSWTGDQPQHF
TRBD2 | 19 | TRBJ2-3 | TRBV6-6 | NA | TGTGCCAGCAGCTCCGAGGGCGGGGGGGGACGCCTTGGCACAGATACGCAGTATTTT | CASSSEGGGGRLGTDTQYF
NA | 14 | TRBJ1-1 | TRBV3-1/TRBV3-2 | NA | TGTGCCAGCAGCCAGAATGGGGCCAACACTGAAGCTTTCTTT | CASSQNGANTEAFF
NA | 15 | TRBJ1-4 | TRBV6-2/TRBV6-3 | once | TGTGCCAGCAGTTACCTGGGCCTTCCTCATGAAAAACTGTTTTTT | CASSYLGLPHEKLFF
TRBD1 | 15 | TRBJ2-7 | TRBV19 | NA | TGTGCCAGTAGTCCGCCGGGACAGGGGGCTTACGAGCAGTACTTC | CASSPPGQGAYEQYF
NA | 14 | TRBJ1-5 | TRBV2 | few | TGTGCCAGCAGTGATCCCCAGGGAGGACAGCCCCAGCATTTT | CASSDPQGGQPQHF
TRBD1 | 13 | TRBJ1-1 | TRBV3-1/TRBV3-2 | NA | TGTGCCAGCAGCCGGGGACAGGTCACTGAAGCTTTCTTT | CASSRGQVTEAFF
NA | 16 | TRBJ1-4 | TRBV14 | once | TGTGCCAGCAGCCAAGTTGGTACGGGGGCTAATGAAAAACTGTTTTTT | CASSQVGTGANEKLFF
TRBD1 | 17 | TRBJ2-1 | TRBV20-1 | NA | TGCAGTGCTAGTGGGCCAGGGGGCATCAGCACCTACAATGAGCAGTTCTTC | CSASGPGGISTYNEQFF
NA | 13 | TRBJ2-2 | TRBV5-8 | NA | TGTGCCAGCAGCTCCACGAACACCGGGGAGCTGTTTTTT | CASSSTNTGELFF
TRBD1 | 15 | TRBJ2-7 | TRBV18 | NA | TGTGCCAGCTCACCACCGGGGACAGGGGTTTACGAGCAGTACTTC | CASSPPGTGVYEQYF
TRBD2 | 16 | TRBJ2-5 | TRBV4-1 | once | TGCGCCAGCAGCCTGTCCCGGACTAGCTTCCAAGAGACCCAGTACTTC | CASSLSRTSFQETQYF
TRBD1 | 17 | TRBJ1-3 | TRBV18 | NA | TGTGCCAGCTCCGCCTGGACAGGGGCCTTCTCGGGAAACACCATATATTTT | CASSAWTGAFSGNTIYF
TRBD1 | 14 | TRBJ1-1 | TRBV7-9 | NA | TGTGCCAGCAGCCGTAAGCCAGGGGGCATAGTAGCTTTCTTT | CASSRKPGGIVAFF
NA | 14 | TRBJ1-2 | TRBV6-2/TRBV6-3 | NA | TGTGCCAGCAGTTACCTTTGGACAGAATATGGCTACACCTTC | CASSYLWTEYGYTF
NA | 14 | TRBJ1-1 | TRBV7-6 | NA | TGTGCCAGCAGCTTACAGGGTGGAGTGACTGAAGCTTTCTTT | CASSLQGGVTEAFF
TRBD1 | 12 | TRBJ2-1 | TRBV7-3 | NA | TGTGCCAGCAGCCCCTGGACAGGGGAGCAGTTCTTC | CASSPWTGEQFF
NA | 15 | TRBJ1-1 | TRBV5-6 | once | TGTGCCAGCAGCTTGGAAAGGGGGAGAGAAACTGAAGCTTTCTTT | CASSLERGRETEAFF
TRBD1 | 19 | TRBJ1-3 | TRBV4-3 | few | TGCGCCAGCAGCCAAGAATGGACAGGGCCTCTTATCTCTGGAAACACCATATATTTT | CASSQEWTGPLISGNTIYF
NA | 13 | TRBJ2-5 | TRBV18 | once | TGTGCCAGCTCTCGCGGCGACCAAGAGACCCAGTACTTC | CASSRGDQETQYF
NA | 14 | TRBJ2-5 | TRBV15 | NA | TGTGCCACCTCACCGAGAACAGGTCGCGAGACCCAGTACTTC | CATSPRTGRETQYF
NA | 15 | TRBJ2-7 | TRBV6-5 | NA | TGTGCCAGCAGTTACTCAGGGGCTTTAAGCTACGAGCAGTACTTC | CASSYSGALSYEQYF